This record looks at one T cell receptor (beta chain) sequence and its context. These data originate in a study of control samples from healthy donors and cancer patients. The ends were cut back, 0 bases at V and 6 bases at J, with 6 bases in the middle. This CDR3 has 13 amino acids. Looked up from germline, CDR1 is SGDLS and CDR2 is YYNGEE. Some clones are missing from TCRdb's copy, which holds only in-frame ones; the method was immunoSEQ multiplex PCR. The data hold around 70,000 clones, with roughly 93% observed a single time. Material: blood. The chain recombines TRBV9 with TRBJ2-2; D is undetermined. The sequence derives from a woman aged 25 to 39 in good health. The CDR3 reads CASSVAKAGELFF. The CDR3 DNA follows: TGTGCCAGCAGCGTAGCTAAGGCCGGGGAGCTGTTTTTT.